Each of the 19 T cell receptor beta chains below was sequenced from the same sample in a study of shared clonotypes between healthy human individuals. Assay used: immunoSEQ multiplex PCR; TCRdb lists only in-frame clones, some missing. The sample lists over a million clones, roughly 96% seen once, with over 1% in the top ten. The material sequenced was naive CD4+ T cells sorted from blood. Subset defined: CD45RA+ positively selected. These receptor sequences come from a man younger than 45 in good health.

This clone occurred once. The CDR3 protein is CASSQRERSDTQYF. In nucleotides, the CDR3 is TGTGCCAGCAGCCAGCGGGAGAGGTCAGATACGCAGTATTTT. This chain connects TRBV9 to TRBJ2-3; 8 bases align to TRBD2. J gave up 4 bases and V 4 bases, and 5 bases lay outside the gene matches. Per germline, CDR1 SGDLS and CDR2 YYNGEE. The length of the CDR3 is 14 residues.

The chain uses TRBV14 and TRBJ2-7; TRBD2 matches 8 bases. The ends lost 4 bases at V and 1 base at J; junction bases unmatched: 6. In germline, CDR1 is SGHDN, CDR2 FVKESK. This CDR3 contains 15 residues. CDR3 in amino acids: CASSPRLARSYEQYF. CDR3 DNA: TGTGCCAGCAGCCCGCGACTAGCGAGATCCTACGAGCAGTACTTC.

The rearrangement uses TRBV5-5 and TRBJ2-7, with a tentative D call TRBD2 (6 bases). The V gene lost 3 bases and the J gene lost 5 bases, with 12 bases spanning the gap. Germline V gives CDR1 SGHKS, CDR2 YYEKEE (reference sequence). CDR3 length: 13 residues. CDR3 bases: TGTGCCAGCAGCTCCGCGGGGCAGGACGAGCAGTACTTC. Translated: CASSSAGQDEQYF.

In this sample, this clone turned up once. The chain recombines TRBV7-6 with TRBJ1-2; D not certain. The V end was cut by 1 base, the J end by 0 bases, with 3 bases between. The CDR3 covers 13 residues. Germline loops: CDR1 SGHVS, CDR2 FNYEAQ. The CDR3: CASSLGANYGYTF. CDR3 coding DNA: TGTGCCAGCAGCTTAGGGGCTAACTATGGCTACACCTTC.

The genes are TRBV11-2 and TRBJ2-3; D is possibly TRBD1 (6 bases). Trimming removed 5 bases from V and 0 bases from J, with 12 bases in between. Per the germline V gene, CDR1 is SGHAT and CDR2 is FQNNGV. There are 15 residues in the CDR3. The CDR3 DNA sequence: TGTGCCAGCAGCCCTGGACAGAGAAGCACAGATACGCAGTATTTT. As protein: CASSPGQRSTDTQYF.

The chain couples TRBV2 to TRBJ2-1, with D perhaps matching TRBD1 or TRBD2 (5 bases each). The CDR3 extends over 15 amino acids. V gave up 3 bases and J gave up 6 bases, with 15 bases separating them. Germline assignment: CDR1 SNHLY and CDR2 FYNNEI. The CDR3 DNA sequence: TGTGCCAGCAGTGATGGGCCTCCGAGGGGCAATGAGCAGTTCTTC. Translated: CASSDGPPRGNEQFF.

The rearrangement joins TRBV6-1 to TRBJ2-1; D is unresolved. V lost 6 bases and J 4 bases, leaving 13 bases between the germline ends. Germline CDR1 is MNHNS and CDR2 is SASEGT. The CDR3 totals 14 residues. The CDR3: CASRNTTWYNEQFF. The CDR3 bases are TGTGCCAGCAGGAACACAACTTGGTACAATGAGCAGTTCTTC.

The rearrangement links TRBV30 to TRBJ1-2; D uncertain. The CDR3 covers 15 residues. Germline V lookup: CDR1 GTSNPN, CDR2 SVGIG (reference sequence). Trimming took 1 base from V and 3 from J, leaving 15 bases between them. The DNA of the CDR3 is TGTGCCTGGAGTGCCCCGCTTTCGGGAGACTATGGCTACACCTTC. Translating it yields CAWSAPLSGDYGYTF. Variable domain in full (rest from reference TRBV30 and TRBJ1-2): SQTIHQWPATLVQPVGSPLSLECTVEGTSNPNLYWYRQAAGRGLQLLFYSVGIGQISSEVPQNLSASRPQDRQFILSSKKLLLSDSGFYLCAWSAPLSGDYGYTFGSGTRLTVV.

V and J are TRBV25-1 and TRBJ1-1; D unresolved. The CDR3 covers 11 residues. CDR1 and CDR2 from the germline V gene are MGHDK and SYGVNS. CDR3 loop: CATSGVTEAFF. The CDR3 DNA is TGTGCTACCTCGGGAGTCACTGAAGCTTTCTTT.

V is TRBV2 and J is TRBJ2-7, with 8 bases aligning to TRBD1. Germline values: CDR1 SNHLY, CDR2 FYNNEI. The CDR3 has 14 amino acids. J gave up 4 bases and V 6 bases, and 8 bases lay outside the gene matches. The CDR3: CASRVVTGAYEQYF. DNA for the CDR3: TGTGCCAGCAGAGTGGTGACAGGGGCTTACGAGCAGTACTTC.

This chain joins TRBV29-1 and TRBJ1-1; D not resolved. Trimming shortened V by 5 bases and J by 0 bases, and 13 bases separated the two germline ends. CDR1 is SQVTM and CDR2 is ANQGSEA in the germline V gene. CDR3 length equals 14 residues. The CDR3 loop is CSVRYARMNTEAFF. The CDR3, as DNA: TGCAGCGTTCGTTACGCTCGGATGAACACTGAAGCTTTCTTT.

This clone was detected only once. The chain has TRBV6-5 and TRBJ1-1; D may be TRBD1 (5 bases). V was clipped by 7 bases and J by 6 bases, with 18 bases between them. Per the germline V gene, CDR1 is MNHEY and CDR2 is SVGAGI. The CDR3 loop spans 14 amino acids. The CDR3 sequence: CASIPSQGGPEAFF. CDR3 nucleotide sequence: TGTGCCAGCATCCCATCGCAGGGAGGACCTGAAGCTTTCTTT.

This clone was counted a single time. The chain links TRBV15 to TRBJ1-4; 9 bases match TRBD1. The CDR3 contains 17 residues. CDR1 is LNHNV, CDR2 YYDKDF, per germline (reference sequence). V was pared by 2 bases and J by 1 base, with 5 bases of the junction left unmatched. As DNA, the CDR3 is TGTGCCACCAGCAGATCGGACAGGGGTCAAACTAATGAAAAACTGTTTTTT. Amino acids: CATSRSDRGQTNEKLFF.

The rearrangement links TRBV4-3 to TRBJ2-7, with 7 nucleotides matching TRBD1. Germline CDR1 LGHNA, CDR2 YSLEER. V trimming: 3 bases; J trimming: 4 bases; junction bases outside the gene matches: 6. This CDR3 is 14 amino acids long. The CDR3 nucleotides read TGCGCCAGCAGCCAGGGACAGCTGGGGTACGAGCAGTACTTC. Its protein is CASSQGQLGYEQYF.

The chain combines TRBV25-1 with TRBJ1-1; D might be TRBD1 (6 bases). CDR3 size: 13 residues. Trimming took off 11 bases at V and 5 bases at J, with 18 bases between the two ends. Germline V CDR1 and CDR2: MGHDK, SYGVNS. CDR3 coding DNA: TGTGCCTCAAGGGGTCGGGGGCGGACTGAAGCTTTCTTT. Its protein is CASRGRGRTEAFF.

The rearrangement links TRBV5-6 to TRBJ2-1; TRBD2 agrees at 10 bases. Germline V gives CDR1 SGHDT, CDR2 YYEEEE. Losses at the gene ends were 4 bases for V and 16 bases for J; bases not matched to a gene: 17. The CDR3 has 15 amino acids. The chain's CDR3 is CASSGGPLLAGRVFF. CDR3 DNA sequence: TGTGCCAGCAGCGGCGGCCCCCTACTAGCGGGACGAGTATTCTTC.

This chain uses TRBV4-3 with TRBJ2-7, with a weak D call TRBD1 (5 bases). Trimming took 2 bases from V and 2 from J, leaving 16 bases between them. Per germline, CDR1 LGHNA and CDR2 YSLEER. The CDR3 contains 16 residues. CDR3 amino acids: CASSQSRVGHTYEQYF. The CDR3 DNA sequence: TGCGCCAGCAGCCAAAGCCGGGTTGGACATACCTACGAGCAGTACTTC.

This clone was found once. The gene calls are TRBV30 and TRBJ2-7; 8 bases fit TRBD2. The CDR3 consists of 14 residues. V shed 5 bases and J 2 bases; nucleotides not matched to a gene: 8. The germline CDR1 and CDR2 sequences are GTSNPN and SVGIG (reference sequence). CDR3 sequence (DNA): TGTGCCTGGGTCCCCTTAGCGGGGACCTACGAGCAGTACTTC. Protein: CAWVPLAGTYEQYF.

V is TRBV29-1 and J is TRBJ2-1; 10 bases map to TRBD2. This CDR3 contains 14 residues. Germline V CDR1 and CDR2: SQVTM, ANQGSEA. Germline trimming cut 6 bases from V and 2 bases from J; bases unmatched to any gene: 4. The CDR3 here is CSVSGRVTYNEQFF. The CDR3 nucleotides read TGCAGCGTCAGCGGGAGGGTCACCTACAATGAGCAGTTCTTC.